Included here is one T cell receptor (beta chain) sequence, with context. The antigen remains unidentified. The CDR3 is 16 residues long. J lost 1 base, V lost 2 bases, and 4 bases had no gene match. Random hexamers were used to reverse transcribe the RNA input (about 0.45 to 1 ug). TCRdb fed the immunoSEQ multiplex PCR reads into MiXCR, producing one record per CDR3 protein. The table lists a few hundred thousand distinct CDR3 sequences, approximately 94% of them singletons. The authors carried out high-throughput sequencing of TCR beta. They applied it to CD8+ and CD4+ T cells obtained from blood. This record comes from a study of CD8 T cells in Susac syndrome. Across the study: Patients with Susac syndrome who were sequenced included five or six with active disease and eight or nine in remission. Blood was drawn from Susac syndrome patients while they were therapy-naive, on corticosteroids, or on intravenous immunoglobulin alone.

Study conclusions and caveats: In its TCR sequencing and HLA analysis, the study acknowledged that the number of individuals was relatively small.

This clonotype was obtained from a human donor with Susac syndrome. Input material: CD4+ T cells from PBMCs. The chain links TRBV12-3 or TRBV12-4 to TRBJ2-5; 10 bases line up with TRBD2. CDR3 in amino acids: CASSLISGGLQETQYF. The CDR3, as DNA: TGTGCCAGCAGTTTAATTAGCGGGGGGCTCCAAGAGACCCAGTACTTC.